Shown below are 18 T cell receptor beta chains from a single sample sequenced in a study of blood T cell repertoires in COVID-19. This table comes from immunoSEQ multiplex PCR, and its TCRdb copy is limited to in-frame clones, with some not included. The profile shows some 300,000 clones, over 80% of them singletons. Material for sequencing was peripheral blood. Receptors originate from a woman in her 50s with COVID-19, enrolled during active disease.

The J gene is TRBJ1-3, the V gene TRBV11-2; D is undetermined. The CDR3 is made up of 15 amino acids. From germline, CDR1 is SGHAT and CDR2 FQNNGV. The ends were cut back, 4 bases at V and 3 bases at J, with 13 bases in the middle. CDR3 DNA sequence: TGTGCCAGCAGCTCAGCAATTGGGAGTGGAAACACCATATATTTT. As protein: CASSSAIGSGNTIYF.

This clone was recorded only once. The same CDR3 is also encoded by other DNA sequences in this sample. CDR3 sequence reads: CASSLSGRANEQFF. As DNA, the CDR3 is TGCGCCAGCAGCTTGAGTGGGAGGGCTAATGAGCAGTTCTTC. The V gene is TRBV5-1, the J gene TRBJ2-1, with 7 positions matching TRBD2. V dropped 1 base and J dropped 7; count of bases not matched to a gene: 5. In germline, CDR1 is SGHRS, CDR2 YFSETQ. The CDR3 has 14 amino acids.

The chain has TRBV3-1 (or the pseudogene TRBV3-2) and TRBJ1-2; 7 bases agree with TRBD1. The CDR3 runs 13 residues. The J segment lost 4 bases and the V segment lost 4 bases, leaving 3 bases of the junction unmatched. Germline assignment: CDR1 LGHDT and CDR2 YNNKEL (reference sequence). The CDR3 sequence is CASSRRQGYGYTF. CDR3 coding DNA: TGTGCCAGCAGCCGTAGACAGGGCTATGGCTACACCTTC.

As DNA, the CDR3 is TGTGCCAGCGGTTCCGGGACTAGCAACACCGGGGAGCTGTTTTTT. This sequence encodes CASGSGTSNTGELFF. This rearrangement joins TRBV5-5 to TRBJ2-2; 9 bases fit TRBD2. The CDR3 contains 15 residues. The V and J ends lost 7 bases and 2 bases, in that order; junction bases with no gene match: 6. CDR1 is SGHKS and CDR2 is YYEKEE in the germline V gene (reference sequence). The whole variable domain, remainder taken from reference TRBV5-5 and TRBJ2-2, is DAGVTQSPTHLIKTRGQQVTLRCSPISGHKSVSWYQQVLGQGPQFIFQYYEKEERGRGNFPDRFSARQFPNYSSELNVNALLLGDSALYLCASGSGTSNTGELFFGEGSRLTVL.

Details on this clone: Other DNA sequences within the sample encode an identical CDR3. The CDR3 sequence: CSVGGQGYEQYF. The CDR3, as DNA: TGCAGCGTAGGCGGACAGGGCTACGAGCAGTACTTC. The chain joins TRBV29-1 to TRBJ2-7; 8 nucleotides match TRBD1. CDR3 length: 12 residues. V trimming: 6 bases; J trimming: 3 bases; junction bases outside the gene matches: 4. Per the germline V gene, CDR1 is SQVTM and CDR2 is ANQGSEA.

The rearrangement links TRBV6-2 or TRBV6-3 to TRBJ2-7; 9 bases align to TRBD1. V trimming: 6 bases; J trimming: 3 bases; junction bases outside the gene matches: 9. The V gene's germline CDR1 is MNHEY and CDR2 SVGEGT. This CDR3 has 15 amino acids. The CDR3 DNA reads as TGTGCCAGCAGCCCTCGGGGGACAGGGCACTACGAGCAGTACTTC. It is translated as CASSPRGTGHYEQYF.

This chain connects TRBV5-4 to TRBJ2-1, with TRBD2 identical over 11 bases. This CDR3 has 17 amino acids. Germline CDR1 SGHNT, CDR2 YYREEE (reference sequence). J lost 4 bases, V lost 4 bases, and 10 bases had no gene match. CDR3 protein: CASSRIAGGLLYNEQFF. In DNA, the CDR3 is TGTGCCAGCAGCCGAATAGCGGGAGGGCTCCTTTACAATGAGCAGTTCTTC.

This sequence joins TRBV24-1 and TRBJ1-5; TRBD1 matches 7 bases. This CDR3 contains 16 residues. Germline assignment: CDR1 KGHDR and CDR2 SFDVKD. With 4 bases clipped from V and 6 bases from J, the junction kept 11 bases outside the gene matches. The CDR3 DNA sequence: TGTGCCACCAGTGACCGGGCGGACCAGGGGGGTCAGCCCCAGCATTTT. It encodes CATSDRADQGGQPQHF.

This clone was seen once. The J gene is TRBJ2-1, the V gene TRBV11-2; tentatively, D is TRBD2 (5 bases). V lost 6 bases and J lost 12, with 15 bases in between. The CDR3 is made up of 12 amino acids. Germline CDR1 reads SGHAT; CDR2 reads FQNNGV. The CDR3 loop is CASRPPSLVQFF. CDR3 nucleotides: TGTGCCAGCAGACCTCCTAGCCTTGTGCAGTTCTTC.

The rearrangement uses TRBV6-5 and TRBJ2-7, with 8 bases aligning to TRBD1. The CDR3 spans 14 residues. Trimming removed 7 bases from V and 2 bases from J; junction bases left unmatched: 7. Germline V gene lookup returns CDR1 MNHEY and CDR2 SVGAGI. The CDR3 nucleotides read TGTGCCAGCAATAGAGGGGGACAGGCCTACGAGCAGTACTTC. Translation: CASNRGGQAYEQYF.

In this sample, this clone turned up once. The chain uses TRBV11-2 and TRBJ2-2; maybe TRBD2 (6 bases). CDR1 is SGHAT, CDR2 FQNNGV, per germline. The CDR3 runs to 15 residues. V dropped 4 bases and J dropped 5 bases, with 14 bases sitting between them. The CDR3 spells CASSSAGRITGELFF. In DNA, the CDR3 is TGTGCCAGCAGCTCGGCGGGACGGATTACCGGGGAGCTGTTTTTT.

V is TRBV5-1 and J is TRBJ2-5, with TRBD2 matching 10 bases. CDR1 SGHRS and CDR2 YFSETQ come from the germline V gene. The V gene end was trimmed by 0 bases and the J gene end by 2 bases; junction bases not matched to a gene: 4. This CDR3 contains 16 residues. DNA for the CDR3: TGCGCCAGCAGCTTGGAAGCGGGAGGGCCGCAAGAGACCCAGTACTTC. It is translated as CASSLEAGGPQETQYF.

The CDR3 nucleotides are TGTGCCAGCAGCCTAGGGGCTAGCGGAACAGAGACCCAGTACTTC. Encoded protein: CASSLGASGTETQYF. The chain employs TRBV7-2 and TRBJ2-5; 7 bases match TRBD2. The CDR3 covers 15 residues. The junction had 10 bases not matched to a gene; V was cut back by 5 bases and J by 4 bases. Per the germline V gene, CDR1 is SGHTA and CDR2 is FQGNSA.

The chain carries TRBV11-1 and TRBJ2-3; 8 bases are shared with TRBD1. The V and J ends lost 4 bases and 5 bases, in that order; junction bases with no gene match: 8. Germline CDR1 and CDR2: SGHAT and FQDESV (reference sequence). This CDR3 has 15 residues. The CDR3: CASSSKTGARDTQYF. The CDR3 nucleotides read TGTGCCAGCAGCTCCAAGACAGGGGCCAGAGATACGCAGTATTTT.

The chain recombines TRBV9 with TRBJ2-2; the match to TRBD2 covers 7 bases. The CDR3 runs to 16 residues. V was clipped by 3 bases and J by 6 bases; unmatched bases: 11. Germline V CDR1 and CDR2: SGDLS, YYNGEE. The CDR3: CASSATGGTIAGELFF. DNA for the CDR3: TGTGCCAGCAGCGCAACCGGGGGGACGATCGCCGGGGAGCTGTTTTTT.

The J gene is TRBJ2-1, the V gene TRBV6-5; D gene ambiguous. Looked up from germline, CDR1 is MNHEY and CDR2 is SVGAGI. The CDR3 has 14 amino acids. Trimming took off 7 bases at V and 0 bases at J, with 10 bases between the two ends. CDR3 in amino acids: CASTDTSSYNEQFF. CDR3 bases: TGTGCCAGCACCGACACGAGCTCCTACAATGAGCAGTTCTTC.

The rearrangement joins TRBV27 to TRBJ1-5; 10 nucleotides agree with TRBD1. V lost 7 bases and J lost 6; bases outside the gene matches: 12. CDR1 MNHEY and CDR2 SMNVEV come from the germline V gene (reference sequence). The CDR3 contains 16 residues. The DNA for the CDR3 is TGTGCCAGCAACCCGGGACAGGGGTGGCGCGGTCAGCCCCAGCATTTT. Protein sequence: CASNPGQGWRGQPQHF.

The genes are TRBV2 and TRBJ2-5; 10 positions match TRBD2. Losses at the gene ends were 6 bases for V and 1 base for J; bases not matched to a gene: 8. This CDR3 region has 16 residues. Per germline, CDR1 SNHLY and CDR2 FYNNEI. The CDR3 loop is CASSIPRLAGQETQYF. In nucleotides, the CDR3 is TGTGCCAGCAGCATACCGAGACTAGCGGGCCAAGAGACCCAGTACTTC.